These T cell receptor beta chains were read from a single sample in a study of blood T cell repertoires in COVID-19. Here immunoSEQ multiplex PCR was the method, and the copy in TCRdb shows in-frame clones only, minus some. This repertoire shows more than 200,000 clones, more than 75% found once; its top ten account for about 7.7%. The sequenced material came from PBMCs or T cells enriched from blood (not recorded which). The receptors stem from a woman aged 35 to 49 with acute COVID-19. The CDR3 runs from the conserved cysteine through the conserved F or W. A D gene is named only where the DNA matches it firmly. Not all rows give a size; the values are once, few, many and, for expanded clones, a class.

v_call,d_call,j_call,clone_size,cdr3_aa,cdr3_nt
TRBV24-1,.,TRBJ2-5,.,CATSDLGARETQYF,TGTGCCACCAGTGATTTGGGGGCCCGAGAGACCCAGTACTTC
TRBV6-2/TRBV6-3,TRBD2,TRBJ2-7,.,CASSLSGRTYSYEQYF,TGTGCCAGCAGTTTGAGCGGGAGGACCTATTCCTACGAGCAGTACTTC
TRBV3-1/TRBV3-2,TRBD1,TRBJ1-1,.,CASSQTGPANTEAFF,TGTGCCAGCAGCCAGACAGGGCCGGCTAACACTGAAGCTTTCTTT
TRBV6-5,.,TRBJ1-2,.,CASSWTQGSHGYTF,TGTGCCAGCAGTTGGACACAGGGTTCCCACGGCTACACCTTC
TRBV27,.,TRBJ1-5,.,CASIFLGGAHNPNSNQPQHF,TGTGCCAGCATCTTCCTAGGGGGGGCTCACAACCCCAATAGCAATCAGCCCCAGCATTTT
TRBV7-8,TRBD1,TRBJ1-5,.,CASSQRQGVGNQPQHF,TGTGCCAGCAGCCAACGACAGGGAGTAGGCAATCAGCCCCAGCATTTT
TRBV24-1,TRBD1,TRBJ2-4,few,CATSESGGAKNIQYF,TGTGCCACCAGTGAATCAGGGGGAGCCAAAAACATTCAGTACTTC
TRBV7-8,TRBD1,TRBJ1-6,.,CASSLTGQGLGNSPLHF,TGTGCCAGCAGCTTGACTGGACAGGGGTTAGGGAATTCACCCCTCCACTTT
TRBV11-1,TRBD2,TRBJ2-3,.,CASSFQRGSTDTQYF,TGTGCCAGCAGCTTCCAGCGGGGGAGCACAGATACGCAGTATTTT
TRBV6-7,.,TRBJ1-4,few,CASRGQPNEKLFF,TGTGCCAGCAGAGGACAGCCTAATGAAAAACTGTTTTTT
TRBV2,.,TRBJ1-5,.,CASSYRNSNQPQHF,TGTGCCAGCAGTTACAGGAATAGCAATCAGCCCCAGCATTTT
TRBV28,TRBD1,TRBJ1-2,.,CASSRGTDYGYTF,TGTGCCAGCAGCCGTGGGACAGATTATGGCTACACCTTC
TRBV10-3,TRBD2,TRBJ2-1,.,CATRTSGSSYNEQFF,TGTGCCACCCGGACTAGCGGTAGCTCCTACAATGAGCAGTTCTTC
TRBV28,.,TRBJ2-1,few,CASSPQRLLSYNEQFF,TGTGCCAGCAGTCCTCAGCGGCTACTCTCCTACAATGAGCAGTTCTTC
TRBV11-3,TRBD2,TRBJ2-2,.,CASSLTLAGANTGELFF,TGTGCCAGCAGCTTAACCCTAGCGGGAGCGAACACCGGGGAGCTGTTTTTT
TRBV28,TRBD1,TRBJ1-1,once,CASSLFGQGYTEAFF,TGTGCCAGCAGTTTATTCGGACAGGGGTACACTGAAGCTTTCTTT
TRBV5-1,TRBD1,TRBJ1-4,.,CASSLLSGTGREKLFF,TGCGCCAGCAGCTTGCTATCCGGGACAGGGAGGGAAAAACTGTTTTTT
TRBV19,TRBD1,TRBJ1-5,.,CASSIGGQGNNQPQHF,TGTGCCAGTAGTATAGGAGGACAGGGTAACAATCAGCCCCAGCATTTT
TRBV25-1,TRBD1,TRBJ1-1,.,CASSSRGQANTEAFF,TGTGCCAGCAGTAGCCGGGGACAGGCGAACACTGAAGCTTTCTTT
TRBV20-1,TRBD2,TRBJ2-5,.,CSASLPPLAGGETQYF,TGCAGTGCTAGTCTTCCTCCCCTAGCGGGGGGCGAGACCCAGTACTTC
TRBV15,.,TRBJ2-2,few,CATSSPEQGLTGELFF,TGTGCCACCAGCAGTCCGGAACAGGGATTGACCGGGGAGCTGTTTTTT
TRBV7-9,.,TRBJ1-1,.,CASSRIGDTEAFF,TGTGCCAGCAGCCGCATAGGGGATACTGAAGCTTTCTTT
TRBV10-1,.,TRBJ1-1,.,CASSESAGRAEAFF,TGCGCCAGCAGTGAGTCGGCGGGGAGGGCTGAAGCTTTCTTT
TRBV11-2,TRBD2,TRBJ2-1,few,CASSLDLLAGGIDEQFF,TGTGCCAGCAGCTTAGACCTTCTAGCGGGGGGTATCGATGAGCAGTTCTTC
TRBV18,TRBD2,TRBJ2-1,.,CASSPLAGPYNEQFF,TGTGCCAGCTCACCCTTAGCGGGCCCCTACAATGAGCAGTTCTTC
TRBV7-9,.,TRBJ2-1,.,CASSTTNEQFF,TGTGCCAGCAGCACAACGAATGAGCAGTTCTTC
TRBV28,.,TRBJ1-2,.,CASSLVSPELDGYTF,TGTGCCAGCAGTTTAGTCAGTCCGGAGTTGGATGGCTACACCTTC
TRBV7-6,.,TRBJ2-3,.,CASSKLVRLTDTQYF,TGTGCCAGCAGCAAACTAGTTCGACTCACAGATACGCAGTATTTT